Listed below are T cell receptor beta chains from one sample, sequenced in a study of T cell repertoires in ileal Crohn's disease. This table comes from immunoSEQ multiplex PCR, and its TCRdb copy is limited to in-frame clones, with some not included. The sample carries fewer than 12,000 clones, 75% to 85% recorded once. Sequenced: ileal tissue. The receptors come from an adult with Crohn's disease. Both conserved end residues are part of each CDR3. The D gene is left open where the match is weak. Part of the rows lack a size; the others show once, few, many or a class for expanded clones.

j_gene | abundance | d_gene | v_gene | CDR3aa | CDR3nt
TRBJ1-3 | once | - | TRBV5-1 | CASSIDSSGNTIYF | TGCGCCAGCAGCATCGACAGCTCTGGAAACACCATATATTTT
TRBJ2-1 | - | - | TRBV4-1 | CASSQSEGSYNEQFF | TGCGCCAGCAGCCAGTCTGAGGGCTCCTACAATGAGCAGTTCTTC
TRBJ2-7 | - | - | TRBV7-9 | CASSLPNTYEQYF | TGTGCCAGCAGCCTCCCCAACACCTACGAGCAGTACTTC
TRBJ1-2 | - | TRBD1 | TRBV9 | CASSVETGGAYGYTF | TGTGCCAGCAGCGTAGAGACAGGGGGCGCCTATGGCTACACCTTC
TRBJ1-1 | - | - | TRBV18 | CASSQGRGMNTEAFF | TGTGCCAGCTCACAGGGTAGGGGCATGAACACTGAAGCTTTCTTT
TRBJ1-2 | once | - | TRBV5-6 | CASSLVLGDTNYGYTF | TGTGCCAGCAGCTTGGTACTTGGGGACACAAACTATGGCTACACCTTC
TRBJ1-2 | - | - | TRBV7-9 | CASSLAGGDGYTF | TGTGCCAGCAGCTTAGCAGGGGGAGATGGCTACACCTTC
TRBJ1-1 | - | - | TRBV29-1 | CSVVMNTEAFF | TGCAGCGTCGTTATGAACACTGAAGCTTTCTTT
TRBJ2-1 | few | TRBD2 | TRBV10-2 | CASSESPQLAGGYEQFF | TGCGCCAGCAGTGAGTCCCCCCAACTAGCGGGGGGCTATGAGCAGTTCTTC
TRBJ2-1 | - | - | TRBV5-4 | CASSFGPGSLKGLVYNEQFF | TGTGCCAGCAGCTTTGGTCCGGGATCCCTCAAGGGTTTAGTCTACAATGAGCAGTTCTTC
TRBJ2-7 | - | TRBD1 | TRBV6-1 | CASRGTGAGEQYF | TGTGCCAGCAGAGGGACAGGGGCAGGCGAGCAGTACTTC
TRBJ2-3 | - | - | TRBV19 | CASSISGDTQYF | TGTGCCAGTAGTATTTCGGGAGATACGCAGTATTTT
TRBJ1-1 | - | - | TRBV15 | CATSPQGNTEAFF | TGTGCCACCAGCCCACAGGGGAACACTGAAGCTTTCTTT
TRBJ2-4 | - | - | TRBV2 | CASSERGSWYGIQYF | TGTGCCAGCAGTGAAAGGGGGTCTTGGTACGGCATTCAGTACTTC
TRBJ1-2 | - | TRBD1 | TRBV30 | CAWSAITGGTSYTF | TGTGCCTGGAGTGCAATCACAGGGGGCACGAGCTACACCTTC
TRBJ1-6 | - | - | TRBV7-8 | CASSLGWARESPLHF | TGTGCCAGCAGCTTAGGTTGGGCCAGGGAATCACCCCTCCACTTT
TRBJ2-1 | once | - | TRBV6-6 | CASTALGSAYNEQFF | TGTGCCAGCACCGCTTTGGGGAGCGCCTACAATGAGCAGTTCTTC
TRBJ2-1 | - | TRBD1 | TRBV5-1 | CASQGAAINEQFF | TGCGCCAGTCAGGGGGCGGCTATCAATGAGCAGTTCTTC
TRBJ2-1 | few | TRBD2 | TRBV6-5 | CASTRLAGGHNEQFF | TGTGCCAGCACCCGACTAGCGGGGGGCCACAATGAGCAGTTCTTC
TRBJ1-3 | - | - | TRBV5-3 | CARRPDGSGNTIYF | TGTGCCAGAAGACCTGACGGGTCAGGAAACACCATATATTTT
TRBJ1-5 | - | TRBD1 | TRBV19 | CASRRVGTGRGQPQHF | TGTGCCAGTAGGAGAGTGGGGACAGGGAGAGGTCAGCCCCAGCATTTT
TRBJ2-1 | - | TRBD2 | TRBV19 | CASRPPSTSARVGEQFF | TGTGCCAGTAGGCCCCCATCGACTAGCGCCCGTGTAGGGGAGCAGTTCTTC
TRBJ2-2 | - | TRBD2 | TRBV6-5 | CASSYLVTSEGGELFF | TGTGCCAGCAGTTACTTAGTGACTAGCGAGGGCGGGGAGCTGTTTTTT
TRBJ1-1 | - | - | TRBV13 | CASSLDAGGYTEAFF | TGTGCCAGCAGCTTAGACGCGGGAGGATACACTGAAGCTTTCTTT
TRBJ1-5 | - | - | TRBV27 | CATSGGESNQPQHF | TGTGCCACCTCGGGTGGGGAGTCAAATCAGCCCCAGCATTTT
TRBJ1-1 | - | - | TRBV7-9 | CASSLGQNTEAFF | TGTGCCAGCAGCTTAGGTCAGAACACTGAAGCTTTCTTT
TRBJ1-3 | - | - | TRBV30 | CAWSQGRGNTIYF | TGTGCCTGGTCCCAGGGTCGGGGGAACACCATATATTTT
TRBJ2-3 | - | TRBD2 | TRBV18 | CASSQPGTSRGTDTQYF | TGTGCCAGCTCACAGCCCGGGACTAGCCGGGGCACAGATACGCAGTATTTT
TRBJ2-4 | - | - | TRBV20-1 | CSARGMDIQYF | TGCAGTGCTCGGGGGATGGACATTCAGTACTTC
TRBJ1-3 | - | - | TRBV9 | CASSPDGLVENTIYF | TGTGCCAGCAGCCCTGACGGACTAGTCGAAAACACCATATATTTT
TRBJ2-6 | - | - | TRBV4-3 | CASSQNRETGANVLTF | TGCGCCAGCAGCCAAAACAGGGAAACCGGGGCCAACGTCCTGACTTTC
TRBJ2-1 | - | TRBD2 | TRBV15 | CATSRDAGGSYNEQFF | TGTGCCACCAGCAGAGACGCGGGGGGGTCCTACAATGAGCAGTTCTTC
TRBJ1-2 | few | - | TRBV2 | CASSEEGGRGYTF | TGTGCCAGCAGTGAAGAGGGGGGGCGTGGCTACACCTTC
TRBJ2-7 | few | - | TRBV2 | CASRARETTYEQYF | TGTGCCAGCAGGGCCAGGGAAACGACCTACGAGCAGTACTTC
TRBJ1-2 | few | - | TRBV2 | CASSDRYQGSPF | TGTGCCAGCAGTGATCGTTATCAGGGCTCCCCCTTC
TRBJ1-3 | - | TRBD1 | TRBV4-3 | CASSHMTGLGNTIYF | TGCGCCAGCAGCCATATGACAGGGCTTGGAAACACCATATATTTT
TRBJ1-2 | few | - | TRBV7-2 | CASSLSPENYGYTF | TGTGCCAGCAGCTTATCACCTGAGAACTATGGCTACACCTTC
TRBJ2-1 | - | TRBD2 | TRBV5-1 | CATKSGGGPNEQFF | TGCGCCACCAAGAGCGGGGGGGGCCCGAATGAGCAGTTCTTC
TRBJ1-2 | - | - | TRBV6-1 | CASSALRGADYGYTF | TGTGCCAGCAGCGCGTTACGGGGGGCGGACTATGGCTACACCTTC
TRBJ1-1 | - | - | TRBV10-3 | CAISVAGDTEAFF | TGTGCCATCAGTGTGGCAGGGGACACTGAAGCTTTCTTT
TRBJ2-1 | large | - | TRBV10-2 | CASSDLGGEQFF | TGCGCCAGCAGTGATCTGGGGGGAGAGCAGTTCTTC
TRBJ2-4 | - | - | TRBV2 | CASSLDGGNIQYF | TGTGCCAGCAGTTTGGACGGGGGAAACATTCAGTACTTC